This is a list of T cell receptor beta chains from one sample in a study of blood T cell repertoires in COVID-19. Profiling relied on immunoSEQ multiplex PCR, and the TCRdb table lists in-frame clones only, not all of them. The sample lists fewer than 110,000 clones; 89% were seen once. The sequenced sample was peripheral blood. The receptor set was obtained from a woman in her fifties or sixties with acute or convalescent COVID-19. The CDR3 runs from the conserved cysteine through the conserved F or W. Fields, in order: CDR3 protein, CDR3 DNA, V gene, D gene, clone size, J gene. The D gene is left open where the match is weak. Clone size, where shown, is once, few, many, or a class for clones that have expanded.

CDR3: CASSQDGRVAGELFF
DNA: TGTGCCAGCAGCCAAGATGGCAGGGTAGCCGGGGAGCTGTTTTTT
V: TRBV3-1/TRBV3-2
D: NA
size: NA
J: TRBJ2-2

CDR3: CASSVPGTQARGYTF
DNA: TGTGCCAGCAGCGTCCCCGGGACACAGGCACGTGGCTACACCTTC
V: TRBV11-2
D: NA
size: once
J: TRBJ1-2

CDR3: CASSSQGEVGNTIYF
DNA: TGTGCCAGCAGTAGTCAGGGGGAAGTTGGAAACACCATATATTTT
V: TRBV27
D: TRBD1
size: NA
J: TRBJ1-3

CDR3: CSASTIFDGRGYNEQFF
DNA: TGCAGTGCTAGTACTATCTTTGACGGGAGGGGTTACAATGAGCAGTTCTTC
V: TRBV20-1
D: TRBD2
size: NA
J: TRBJ2-1

CDR3: CASRRGNSYEQYF
DNA: TGTGCCAGCAGGCGGGGAAACTCCTACGAGCAGTACTTC
V: TRBV6-1
D: NA
size: once
J: TRBJ2-7

CDR3: CASSVQGPLARYTEAFF
DNA: TGTGCCAGCAGCGTCCAGGGGCCCCTCGCGAGATACACTGAAGCTTTCTTT
V: TRBV5-4
D: NA
size: NA
J: TRBJ1-1

CDR3: CASSFIAKNIQYF
DNA: TGTGCCAGCAGCTTTATAGCCAAAAACATTCAGTACTTC
V: TRBV7-2
D: NA
size: NA
J: TRBJ2-4

CDR3: CASSLGTEETQYF
DNA: TGTGCCAGCAGCCTCGGGACAGAAGAGACCCAGTACTTC
V: TRBV4-2
D: TRBD1
size: NA
J: TRBJ2-5

CDR3: CASSEGSGSPLHF
DNA: TGTGCCAGCAGTGAAGGATCAGGGTCACCCCTCCACTTT
V: TRBV6-1
D: NA
size: NA
J: TRBJ1-6

CDR3: CASSISGSSYEQYF
DNA: TGTGCCAGTAGTATAAGCGGGAGCTCCTACGAGCAGTACTTC
V: TRBV19
D: TRBD2
size: NA
J: TRBJ2-7

CDR3: CASSESGQHSGNTIYF
DNA: TGTGCCAGCAGTGAATCAGGACAGCACTCTGGAAACACCATATATTTT
V: TRBV6-1
D: NA
size: NA
J: TRBJ1-3